The 22 T cell receptor beta chains given below trace back to one sample, sequenced in a study of a mutant IDH1 vaccine in newly diagnosed glioma. Clones were read by immunoSEQ multiplex PCR, and TCRdb kept only the in-frame ones, dropping some. This table holds approximately 50,000 clones, 87% found once. Sample time point: week 23, last vaccination. In the vaccine, a single dose held 300 ug of the mutant IDH1 20-mer peptide, along with topical imiquimod. No antigen has been assigned to these receptors. This specimen was PBMCs, taken from a glioma patient whose treatment included an IDH1 peptide vaccine. These receptors all come from a man aged 40-50 years with glioma.

This clone has only one observation. This chain uses TRBV19 with TRBJ1-4; D is unclear. With 4 bases removed from V and 0 bases from J, the gap between germline ends came to 6 bases. Germline V lookup: CDR1 LNHDA, CDR2 SQIVND (reference sequence). There are 14 residues in the CDR3. CDR3 sequence reads: CASSRGSTNEKLFF. CDR3 nucleotide sequence: TGTGCCAGTAGTAGGGGATCAACTAATGAAAAACTGTTTTTT.

The V call is TRBV5-1, the J call TRBJ2-2; D perhaps matches TRBD2 (5 bases). V dropped 0 bases and J dropped 0 bases, with 9 bases sitting between them. Germline CDR1 and CDR2: SGHRS and YFSETQ. This CDR3 spans 16 amino acids. CDR3 protein: CASSLAERSNTGELFF. CDR3 DNA: TGCGCCAGCAGCTTGGCCGAGCGGTCGAACACCGGGGAGCTGTTTTTT.

This clone was seen just once. V usage is TRBV6-5 and J usage is TRBJ1-2; 9 bases are a match to TRBD1. V dropped 2 bases and J dropped 4; count of bases not matched to a gene: 2. Germline CDR1 and CDR2: MNHEY and SVGAGI. The CDR3 is 14 residues long. The CDR3 sequence is CASSYGQGPYGYTF. The CDR3 nucleotides are TGTGCCAGCAGTTACGGACAGGGGCCCTATGGCTACACCTTC.

This chain uses TRBV6-5 with TRBJ2-4; possibly TRBD1 or TRBD2 for D (6 bases each). The CDR3 loop spans 15 amino acids. The V and J ends lost 6 bases and 6 bases respectively, with 18 bases between them. Germline V gene sequence: CDR1 MNHEY, CDR2 SVGAGI. CDR3 sequence reads: CASRIGKGGGNIQYF. Written as DNA, the CDR3 is TGTGCCAGCAGGATTGGCAAAGGAGGGGGAAACATTCAGTACTTC.

This clone came up once. J is TRBJ2-7 and V is TRBV5-1, with TRBD1 as a possible D gene (6 bases). The CDR3 is 14 residues long. The V end was cut by 4 bases, the J end by 1 base, with 12 bases between. Germline CDR1 reads SGHRS; CDR2 reads YFSETQ. For the CDR3, the DNA is TGCGCCAGCAGCCACTGGGGGCTGTCCTACGAGCAGTACTTC. It specifies CASSHWGLSYEQYF.

The chain recombines TRBV7-2 with TRBJ2-7; no definite D call. CDR3 length: 15 amino acids. V dropped 5 bases and J dropped 6 bases, with 20 bases sitting between them. From germline, CDR1 is SGHTA and CDR2 FQGNSA. The CDR3 DNA sequence: TGTGCCAGCAGCAACACCGGCCCTAACTCCCCCGAGCAGTACTTC. Translation gives CASSNTGPNSPEQYF.

This sequence joins TRBV6-6 and TRBJ2-1, with D perhaps TRBD1 or TRBD2 (5 bases each). This CDR3 has 16 amino acids. Germline-derived CDR1 and CDR2 are MNHNY and SVGAGI (reference sequence). The V and J ends lost 1 base and 3 bases respectively, with 13 bases between them. CDR3 loop: CASSYLTGTGYNEQFF. DNA for the CDR3: TGTGCCAGCAGTTACTTGACCGGGACGGGCTACAATGAGCAGTTCTTC.

The V gene is TRBV5-1, the J gene TRBJ1-5; 11 nucleotides agree with TRBD1. The ends lost 3 bases at V and 4 bases at J; junction bases unmatched: 3. Germline assignment: CDR1 SGHRS and CDR2 YFSETQ. The CDR3 has 15 amino acids. The CDR3 region is CASSWGTGGNQPQHF. The CDR3 region has the DNA TGCGCCAGCAGCTGGGGGACAGGGGGAAATCAGCCCCAGCATTTT.

V gene TRBV4-2 combines with J gene TRBJ1-4; tentatively, D is TRBD1 (5 bases). Trimming left V 3 bases short and J 0 bases short, with 11 bases between. Germline V CDR1 and CDR2: LGHNA, YNFKEQ. The CDR3 sequence is 16 residues long. For the CDR3, the DNA is TGTGCCAGCAGCCAGGACGGGACTACAACTAATGAAAAACTGTTTTTT. This sequence encodes CASSQDGTTTNEKLFF.

This clone was found a few times. This chain connects TRBV7-9 to TRBJ2-1; 12 positions match TRBD2. This CDR3 is 17 amino acids long. CDR1 and CDR2 (germline): SEHNR, FQNEAQ (reference sequence). With 5 bases clipped from V and 11 bases from J, the junction kept 16 bases outside the gene matches. Written as DNA, the CDR3 is TGTGCCAGCAGCCTCTACGTGGGACTAGCGGGTATGAATCAGCAGTTCTTC. It codes for CASSLYVGLAGMNQQFF.

The J gene is TRBJ2-1, the V gene TRBV7-6; possibly TRBD2 for D (5 bases). CDR1 and CDR2 from the germline V gene are SGHVS and FNYEAQ. Trimming left V 0 bases short and J 7 bases short, with 10 bases between. This CDR3 has 14 amino acids. The CDR3 protein is CASSLAGSGNEQFF. The CDR3, as DNA: TGTGCCAGCAGCTTAGCAGGGAGTGGGAATGAGCAGTTCTTC.

This clone was picked up a small number of times. This chain's CDR3 is CASKQPTGSNIQYF. The CDR3 DNA sequence: TGTGCCAGCAAACAACCGACAGGGTCGAACATTCAGTACTTC. The rearrangement joins TRBV6-5 to TRBJ2-4, with 7 positions matching TRBD1. In germline, CDR1 is MNHEY, CDR2 SVGAGI. Trimming removed 7 bases from V and 7 bases from J; junction bases left unmatched: 10. The CDR3 is 14 residues long.

The chain recombines TRBV5-8 with TRBJ1-2; the D is unclear. Germline V gene sequence: CDR1 SGHTS, CDR2 YDEGEE. V was clipped by 1 base and J by 0 bases, with 10 bases between them. The CDR3 spans 15 residues. The CDR3 loop reads CASSLRANANYGYTF. Here the CDR3 DNA reads TGTGCCAGCAGCTTGAGGGCAAATGCTAACTATGGCTACACCTTC.

This clone showed up just once. The chain joins TRBV13 to TRBJ2-7; weak D call: TRBD2 (6 bases). The CDR3 runs 15 residues. V was clipped by 7 bases and J by 2 bases, with 18 bases between them. Germline-derived CDR1 and CDR2 are PRHDT and FYEKMQ (reference sequence). The CDR3 loop reads CASKSAWRGTYEQYF. The DNA of the CDR3 is TGTGCCAGCAAGTCCGCCTGGCGGGGCACCTACGAGCAGTACTTC. Full variable domain (rest looked up from reference TRBV13 and TRBJ2-7): AAGVIQSPRHLIKEKRETATLKCYPIPRHDTVYWYQQGPGQDPQFLISFYEKMQSDKGSIPDRFSAQQFSDYHSELNMSSLELGDSALYFCASKSAWRGTYEQYFGPGTRLTVT.

The chain joins TRBV10-3 to TRBJ2-5; D may match TRBD1 or TRBD2 (5 bases each). The germline CDR1 and CDR2 sequences are ENHRY and SYGVKD. CDR3 length: 14 residues. With 6 bases removed from V and 0 bases from J, the gap between germline ends came to 11 bases. The CDR3: CAISGTHNQETQYF. As DNA, the CDR3 is TGTGCCATCAGCGGGACCCATAACCAAGAGACCCAGTACTTC.

The gene calls are TRBV5-1 and TRBJ2-5; D gene unclear. V dropped 0 bases and J dropped 0 bases, with 3 bases sitting between them. Germline V gene data show CDR1 as SGHRS and CDR2 as YFSETQ. The length of the CDR3 is 13 residues. DNA of the CDR3: TGCGCCAGCAGCTTGGCGTACCAAGAGACCCAGTACTTC. Encoded protein: CASSLAYQETQYF.

This chain uses TRBV7-9 with TRBJ2-7, with TRBD2 matching 7 bases. The CDR3 length is 14 residues. V lost 5 bases, J lost 5 bases, and 9 bases stayed unmatched. Per the germline V gene, CDR1 is SEHNR and CDR2 is FQNEAQ (reference sequence). CDR3 sequence reads: CASSLMASGNEQYF. In DNA form, the CDR3 reads TGTGCCAGCAGCCTAATGGCTAGCGGCAACGAGCAGTACTTC.

This chain links TRBV4-3 with TRBJ2-7, with a weak D call TRBD2 (6 bases). The CDR3 is made up of 15 amino acids. Trimming stripped 1 base from V and 6 bases from J, with 16 bases between. Germline loops: CDR1 LGHNA, CDR2 YSLEER. For the CDR3, the DNA is TGCGCCAGCAGCCAAGGGGTTGGGGGGTACGCCGAGCAGTACTTC. Amino acids: CASSQGVGGYAEQYF.

The rearrangement joins TRBV11-2 to TRBJ1-2; weak D call: TRBD1 (5 bases). The ends were cut back, 5 bases at V and 5 bases at J, with 18 bases in the middle. Germline CDR1 SGHAT, CDR2 FQNNGV. This CDR3 has 15 amino acids. The CDR3 nucleotides are TGTGCCAGCAGCCCCGGGACCGCCAGAGCATATGGCTACACCTTC. This gives the protein CASSPGTARAYGYTF.

The V gene is TRBV29-1, the J gene TRBJ2-5; D call uncertain. CDR3 length: 13 residues. CDR1 is SQVTM, CDR2 ANQGSEA, per germline. V dropped 4 bases and J dropped 4 bases, with 13 bases sitting between them. The CDR3 DNA sequence: TGCAGCGTTGGGTCAGGCCTTGGAGAGACCCAGTACTTC. It translates to CSVGSGLGETQYF.

The chain links TRBV27 to TRBJ2-7, with 7 bases matching TRBD2. CDR1 MNHEY and CDR2 SMNVEV come from the germline V gene (reference sequence). The CDR3 contains 15 residues. The V gene end was trimmed by 7 bases and the J gene end by 3 bases; junction bases not matched to a gene: 12. The CDR3 coding sequence is TGTGCCAGCACCCCCATGGGCGGGAGAAACTACGAGCAGTACTTC. As protein: CASTPMGGRNYEQYF.

The chain has TRBV14 and TRBJ1-6, with 7 nucleotides matching TRBD1. The germline V gene has CDR1 SGHDN and CDR2 FVKESK. V was pared by 5 bases and J by 7 bases, with 11 bases of the junction left unmatched. There are 16 residues in the CDR3. Here the CDR3 DNA reads TGTGCCAGCAGCAAACGGGCCGGGACAGCAAATTCACCCCTCCACTTT. Protein: CASSKRAGTANSPLHF.